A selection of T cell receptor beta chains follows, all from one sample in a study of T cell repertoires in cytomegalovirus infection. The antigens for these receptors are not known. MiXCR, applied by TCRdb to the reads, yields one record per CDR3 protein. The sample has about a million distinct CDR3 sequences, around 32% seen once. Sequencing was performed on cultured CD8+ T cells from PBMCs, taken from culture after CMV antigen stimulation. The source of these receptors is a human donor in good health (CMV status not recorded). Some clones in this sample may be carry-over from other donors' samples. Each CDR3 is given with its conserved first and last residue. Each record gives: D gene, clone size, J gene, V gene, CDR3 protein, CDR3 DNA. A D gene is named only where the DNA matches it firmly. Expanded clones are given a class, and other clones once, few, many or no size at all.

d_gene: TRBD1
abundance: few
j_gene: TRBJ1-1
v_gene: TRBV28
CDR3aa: CASGPRGQLLVNTEAFF
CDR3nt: TGTGCCAGCGGTCCAAGGGGGCAATTGTTGGTGAACACTGAAGCTTTCTTT

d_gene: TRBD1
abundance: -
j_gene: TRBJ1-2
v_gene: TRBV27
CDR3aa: CASSHTGVGYGYTF
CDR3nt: TGTGCCAGCAGTCATACAGGGGTGGGCTATGGCTACACCTTC

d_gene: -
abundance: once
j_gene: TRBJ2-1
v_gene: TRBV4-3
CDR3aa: CASSQDAGMENEQFF
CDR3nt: TGCGCCAGCAGCCAAGATGCAGGGATGGAAAATGAGCAGTTCTTC

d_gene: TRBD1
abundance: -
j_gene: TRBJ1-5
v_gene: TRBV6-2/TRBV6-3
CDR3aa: CASSPRQGPRRNQPQHF
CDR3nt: TGTGCCAGCAGCCCTAGACAGGGCCCTAGGCGCAATCAGCCCCAGCATTTT

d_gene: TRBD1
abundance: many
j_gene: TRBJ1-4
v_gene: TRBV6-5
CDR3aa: CASSYSRDRKSEKLFF
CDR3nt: TGTGCCAGCAGTTACTCGAGGGACAGGAAAAGTGAAAAACTGTTTTTT

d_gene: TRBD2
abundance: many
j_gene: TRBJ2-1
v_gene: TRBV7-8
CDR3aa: CASSLPRRGTSGGGSEQFF
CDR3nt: TGTGCCAGCAGCTTACCCCGACGCGGGACTAGCGGGGGGGGCAGTGAGCAGTTCTTC

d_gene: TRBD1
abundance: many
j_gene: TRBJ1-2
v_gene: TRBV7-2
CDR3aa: CASSLEGAPNYGYTF
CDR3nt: TGTGCCAGCAGCTTGGAGGGGGCGCCTAACTATGGCTACACCTTC

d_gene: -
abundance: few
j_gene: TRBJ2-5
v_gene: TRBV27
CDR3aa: CASSLSIRDAQETQYF
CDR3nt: TGTGCCAGCAGTTTATCGATCCGGGACGCCCAAGAGACCCAGTACTTC

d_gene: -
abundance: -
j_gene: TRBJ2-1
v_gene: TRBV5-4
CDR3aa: CADSLWAGGRNEQFF
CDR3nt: TGTGCCGACAGCTTGTGGGCGGGCGGTAGGAATGAGCAGTTCTTC

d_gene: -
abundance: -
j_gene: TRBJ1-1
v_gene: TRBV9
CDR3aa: CASLPPTEAFF
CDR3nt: TGTGCCAGCCTCCCCCCCACTGAAGCTTTCTTT

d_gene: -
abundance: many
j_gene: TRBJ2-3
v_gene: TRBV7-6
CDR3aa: CASSPRGTQEYPTDTQYF
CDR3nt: TGTGCCAGCAGCCCTAGAGGGACACAGGAGTACCCCACAGATACGCAGTATTTT

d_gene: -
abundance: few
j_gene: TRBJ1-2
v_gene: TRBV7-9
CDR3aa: CASSLRGGHGYTF
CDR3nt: TGTGCCAGCAGCTTACGGGGCGGGCATGGCTACACCTTC

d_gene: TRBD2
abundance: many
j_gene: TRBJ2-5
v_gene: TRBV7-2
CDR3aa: CASSLTSGGQETQYF
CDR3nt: TGTGCCAGCAGCTTGACTAGCGGGGGACAAGAGACCCAGTACTTC

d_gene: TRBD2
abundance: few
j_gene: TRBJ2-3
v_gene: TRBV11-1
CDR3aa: CASSYPPSGGAAASTDTQYF
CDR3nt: TGTGCCAGCAGCTACCCACCTAGCGGGGGGGCCGCGGCAAGCACAGATACGCAGTATTTT

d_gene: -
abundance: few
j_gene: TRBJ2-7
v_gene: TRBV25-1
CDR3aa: CASSDPTEAYEQYF
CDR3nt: TGTGCCAGCAGTGATCCGACGGAAGCCTACGAGCAGTACTTC

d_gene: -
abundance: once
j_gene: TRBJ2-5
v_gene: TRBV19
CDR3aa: CASSREGKTQYF
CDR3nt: TGTGCCAGTAGTCGAGAGGGAAAGACCCAGTACTTC

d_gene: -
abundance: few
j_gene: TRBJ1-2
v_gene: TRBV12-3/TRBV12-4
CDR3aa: CASSLETGVIYGYTF
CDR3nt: TGTGCCAGCAGTTTGGAGACAGGAGTGATCTATGGCTACACCTTC

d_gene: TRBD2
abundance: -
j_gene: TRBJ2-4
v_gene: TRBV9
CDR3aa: CASSQAGTSQNIQYF
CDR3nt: TGTGCCAGCAGCCAAGCGGGGACTTCCCAAAACATTCAGTACTTC

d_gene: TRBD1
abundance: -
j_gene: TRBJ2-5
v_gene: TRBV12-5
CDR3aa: CASGLDSRGTAQETQYF
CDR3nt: TGTGCTAGTGGTTTGGACTCTAGAGGGACAGCCCAAGAGACCCAGTACTTC

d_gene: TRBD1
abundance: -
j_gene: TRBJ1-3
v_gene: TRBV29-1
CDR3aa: CSVEVGDSLMGTIYF
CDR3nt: TGCAGCGTTGAAGTCGGGGACAGCTTGATGGGCACCATATATTTT

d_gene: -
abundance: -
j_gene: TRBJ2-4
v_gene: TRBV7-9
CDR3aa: CASSPTVDIQYF
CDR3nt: TGTGCCAGCAGCCCGACAGTGGACATTCAGTACTTC

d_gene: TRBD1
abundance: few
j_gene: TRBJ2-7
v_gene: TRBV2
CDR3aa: CASSLPQDRGTREQYF
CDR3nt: TGTGCCAGCAGTCTCCCCCAGGACAGGGGTACGAGAGAGCAGTACTTC

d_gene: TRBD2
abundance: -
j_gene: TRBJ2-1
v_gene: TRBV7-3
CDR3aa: CASSFPTSGGAREEQFF
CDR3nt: TGTGCCAGCAGCTTCCCGACTAGCGGGGGGGCGAGAGAAGAGCAGTTCTTC

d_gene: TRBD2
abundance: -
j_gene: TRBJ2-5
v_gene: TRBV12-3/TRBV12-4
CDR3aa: CASWTSGVQETQYF
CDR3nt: TGTGCCAGCTGGACTAGCGGGGTCCAAGAGACCCAGTACTTC

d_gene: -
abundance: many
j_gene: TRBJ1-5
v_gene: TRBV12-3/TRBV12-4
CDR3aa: CATSFEIPARLSYSNQPQHF
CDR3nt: TGTGCCACCTCATTTGAGATACCAGCCAGACTTTCCTATAGCAATCAGCCCCAGCATTTT

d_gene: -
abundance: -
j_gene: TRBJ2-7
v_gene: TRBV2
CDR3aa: CASSEISVRDSYEQYF
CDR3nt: TGTGCCAGCAGTGAAATATCTGTCAGGGACTCCTACGAGCAGTACTTC

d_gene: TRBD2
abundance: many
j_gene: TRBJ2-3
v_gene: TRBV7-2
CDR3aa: CASSLVPSGGTDTQYF
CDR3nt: TGTGCCAGCAGCTTAGTCCCTAGCGGGGGCACAGATACGCAGTATTTT

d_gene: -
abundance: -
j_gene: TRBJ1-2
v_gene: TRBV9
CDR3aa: CASSVDVRGAPYGYTF
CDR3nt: TGTGCCAGCAGCGTAGACGTGAGGGGGGCTCCCTATGGCTACACCTTC

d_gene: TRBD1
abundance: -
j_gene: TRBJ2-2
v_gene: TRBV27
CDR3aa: CASSPGQGSTGKLFF
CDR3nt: TGTGCCAGCAGCCCGGGACAGGGGAGTACCGGGAAGCTGTTTTTT

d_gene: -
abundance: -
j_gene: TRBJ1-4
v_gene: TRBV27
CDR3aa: CASSLVSGLNEKLFF
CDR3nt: TGTGCCAGCAGTTTAGTTTCAGGATTGAATGAAAAACTGTTTTTT

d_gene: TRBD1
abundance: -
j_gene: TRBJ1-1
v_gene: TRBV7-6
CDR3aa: CASRDRVGNTEAFF
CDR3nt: TGTGCCAGTAGGGACAGGGTGGGGAACACTGAAGCTTTCTTT

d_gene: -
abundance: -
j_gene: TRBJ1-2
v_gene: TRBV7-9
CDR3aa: CASSPPEGPNYGYTF
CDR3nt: TGTGCCAGCAGCCCGCCGGAGGGCCCTAACTATGGCTACACCTTC

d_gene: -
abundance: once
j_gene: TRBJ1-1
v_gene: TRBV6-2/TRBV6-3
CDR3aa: CASRDLQDTEAFF
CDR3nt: TGTGCCAGCAGGGACCTCCAGGACACTGAAGCTTTCTTT

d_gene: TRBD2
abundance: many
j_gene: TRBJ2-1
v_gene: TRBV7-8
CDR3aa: CASSFSSGPANEQFF
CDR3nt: TGTGCCAGCAGCTTCTCTAGCGGGCCCGCCAATGAGCAGTTCTTC

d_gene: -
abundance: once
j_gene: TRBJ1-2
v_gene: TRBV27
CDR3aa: CASSRQGLGYTF
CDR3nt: TGTGCCAGCAGTCGCCAGGGTCTTGGCTACACCTTC

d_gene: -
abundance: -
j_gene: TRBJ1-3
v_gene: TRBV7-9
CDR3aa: CGGDGSSGNTIYF
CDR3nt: TGTGGCGGGGACGGAAGCTCTGGAAACACCATATATTTT

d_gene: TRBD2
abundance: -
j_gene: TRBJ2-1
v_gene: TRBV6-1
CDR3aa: CASSPGLAGEGEQFF
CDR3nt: TGTGCCAGCAGCCCGGGACTAGCGGGGGAAGGGGAGCAGTTCTTC

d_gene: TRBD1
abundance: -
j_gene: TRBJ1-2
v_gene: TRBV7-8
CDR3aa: CATWTGAPSNYGYTF
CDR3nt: TGTGCCACCTGGACAGGGGCTCCTTCCAACTATGGCTACACCTTC

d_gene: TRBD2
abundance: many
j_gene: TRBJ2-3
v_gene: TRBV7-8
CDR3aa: CASSLGGTSGGAKADTQYF
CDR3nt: TGTGCCAGCAGCTTAGGAGGGACTAGCGGGGGGGCCAAGGCGGATACGCAGTATTTT

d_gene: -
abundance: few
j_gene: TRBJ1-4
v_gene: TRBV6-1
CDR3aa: CASSGRRDTDHRIEKLFF
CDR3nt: TGTGCCAGCAGTGGTCGTCGGGACACCGATCATCGGATTGAAAAACTGTTTTTT

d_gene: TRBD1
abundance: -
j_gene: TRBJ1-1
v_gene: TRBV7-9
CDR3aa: CASSGETGGGGIVWAFF
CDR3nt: TGTGCCAGCAGCGGGGAGACAGGGGGCGGTGGTATCGTTTGGGCTTTCTTT

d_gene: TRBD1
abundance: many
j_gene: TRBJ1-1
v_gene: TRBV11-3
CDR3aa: CASSGTANTEAFF
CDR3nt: TGTGCCAGCAGCGGGACAGCGAACACTGAAGCTTTCTTT

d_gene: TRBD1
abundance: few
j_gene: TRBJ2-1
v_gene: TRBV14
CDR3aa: CASSPPGQATNEQFF
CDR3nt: TGTGCCAGCAGCCCTCCGGGACAGGCCACCAATGAGCAGTTCTTC

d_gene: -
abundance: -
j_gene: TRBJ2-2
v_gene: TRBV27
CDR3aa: CASSIQGIERAGELFF
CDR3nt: TGTGCCAGCAGTATACAGGGAATAGAAAGGGCCGGGGAGCTGTTTTTT

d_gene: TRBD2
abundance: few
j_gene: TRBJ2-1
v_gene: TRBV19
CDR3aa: CASSIVGTSGGASEQFF
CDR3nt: TGTGCCAGTAGTATAGTCGGGACTAGCGGGGGGGCTAGTGAGCAGTTCTTC

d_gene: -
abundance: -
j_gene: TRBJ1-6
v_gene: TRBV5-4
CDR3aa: CASSADQGVPNSPLHF
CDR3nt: TGTGCCAGCAGCGCCGACCAGGGAGTCCCTAATTCACCCCTCCACTTT

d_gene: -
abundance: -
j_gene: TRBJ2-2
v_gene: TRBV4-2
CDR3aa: CASSPRLTAGELFF
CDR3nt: TGTGCCAGCAGCCCTAGACTGACAGCCGGGGAGCTGTTTTTT

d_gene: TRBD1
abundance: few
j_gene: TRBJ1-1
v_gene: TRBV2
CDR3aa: CASSERSGQLNTEAFF
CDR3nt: TGTGCCAGCAGTGAGAGGTCGGGACAGCTGAACACTGAAGCTTTCTTT